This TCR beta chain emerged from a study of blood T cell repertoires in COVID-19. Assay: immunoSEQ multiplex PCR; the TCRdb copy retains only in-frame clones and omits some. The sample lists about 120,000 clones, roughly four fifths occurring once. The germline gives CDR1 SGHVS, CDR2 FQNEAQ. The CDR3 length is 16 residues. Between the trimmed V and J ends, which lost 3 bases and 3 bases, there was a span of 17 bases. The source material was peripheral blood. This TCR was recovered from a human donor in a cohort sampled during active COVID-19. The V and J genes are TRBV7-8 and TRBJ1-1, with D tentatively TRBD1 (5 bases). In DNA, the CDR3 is TGTGCCAGCAGCTTTCTACCGCTGGGGGGTCACACTGAAGCTTTCTTT. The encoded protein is CASSFLPLGGHTEAFF.